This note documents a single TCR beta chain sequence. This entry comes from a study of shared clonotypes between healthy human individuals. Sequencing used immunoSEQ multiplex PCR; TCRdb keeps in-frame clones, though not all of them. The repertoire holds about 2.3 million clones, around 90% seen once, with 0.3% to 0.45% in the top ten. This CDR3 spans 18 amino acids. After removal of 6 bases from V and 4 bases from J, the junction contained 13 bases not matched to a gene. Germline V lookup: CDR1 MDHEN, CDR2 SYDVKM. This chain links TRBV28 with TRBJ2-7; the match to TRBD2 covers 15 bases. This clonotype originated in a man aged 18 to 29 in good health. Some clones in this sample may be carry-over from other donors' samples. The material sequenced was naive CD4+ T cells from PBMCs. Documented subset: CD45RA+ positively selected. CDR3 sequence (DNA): TGTGCCAGCAGACGAGGACTAGCGGGAGGGCCGAGTCGTTACGAGCAGTACTTC. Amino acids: CASRRGLAGGPSRYEQYF.